The entry below describes one TCR beta chain. The table came from immunoSEQ multiplex PCR; TCRdb's copy has only in-frame clones and leaves some out. Among tens of thousands of clones listed, approximately 90% were seen once. The entry originates in a study of T cells in localized non-small cell lung cancer. The germline CDR1 and CDR2 sequences are MNHNS and SASEGT. Unmatched junction bases numbered 18, after V lost 4 bases and J lost 7 bases. CDR3 length: 18 amino acids. Sample: peripheral blood, taken before any cancer treatment. This TCR came from a woman aged 40 to 75 with stage I squamous cell lung carcinoma. The chain links TRBV6-1 to TRBJ1-2, with 10 bases that match TRBD1. The CDR3 coding sequence is TGTGCCAGCAGTGCGATGAAGGCCGGGACAGGGGCGTCTGGTGGCTACACCTTC. It encodes CASSAMKAGTGASGGYTF.